The 30 T cell receptor beta chains below come from one sample, sequenced in a study of blood T cell repertoires in COVID-19. Sequencing was performed with immunoSEQ multiplex PCR; in TCRdb, only in-frame clones are kept and a portion is missing. The table records 45,000 or so clones, roughly 82% of them present only once. Sequences were obtained from peripheral blood. Source of these receptors: a woman in her fifties or sixties with acute or convalescent COVID-19.

The rearrangement uses TRBV4-2 and TRBJ2-1; 7 bases match TRBD2. Unmatched junction bases numbered 10, after V lost 7 bases and J lost 4 bases. This CDR3 comprises 15 residues. CDR1 LGHNA and CDR2 YNFKEQ come from the germline V gene. DNA for the CDR3: TGTGCCAGCAACTCCTTGGGAGGGCGGTACAATGAGCAGTTCTTC. Translating gives CASNSLGGRYNEQFF.

The chain employs TRBV4-2 and TRBJ2-3; D perhaps matches TRBD2 (6 bases). The CDR3 runs to 15 residues. V was cut by 3 bases and J by 0 bases, with 10 bases left in between. The germline V gene has CDR1 LGHNA and CDR2 YNFKEQ. The CDR3 is CASSQDLASTDTQYF. The CDR3, as DNA: TGTGCCAGCAGCCAGGACCTAGCGAGCACAGATACGCAGTATTTT.

The V call is TRBV13, the J call TRBJ2-1, with 14 bases that match TRBD2. V was clipped by 5 bases and J by 8 bases; unmatched bases: 5. The CDR3 totals 15 residues. CDR1 is PRHDT and CDR2 is FYEKMQ in the germline V gene (reference sequence). CDR3 DNA: TGTGCCAGCAGCCCCGGGACTAGCGGGAGCGATGAGCAGTTCTTC. This translates into CASSPGTSGSDEQFF. The full variable domain, completed using reference TRBV13 and TRBJ2-1, is AAGVIQSPRHLIKEKRETATLKCYPIPRHDTVYWYQQGPGQDPQFLISFYEKMQSDKGSIPDRFSAQQFSDYHSELNMSSLELGDSALYFCASSPGTSGSDEQFFGPGTRLTVL.

This chain links TRBV6-6 with TRBJ1-4; D call uncertain. Trimming stripped 2 bases from V and 2 bases from J, with 9 bases between. Germline V gene lookup returns CDR1 MNHNY and CDR2 SVGAGI (reference sequence). CDR3 length: 15 residues. Written as DNA, the CDR3 is TGTGCCAGCAGTTACGGTCCGGTTACTAATGAAAAACTGTTTTTT. It translates to CASSYGPVTNEKLFF.

The chain uses TRBV7-9 and TRBJ1-2; 8 nucleotides align to TRBD1. Trimming at V came to 5 bases and at J to 7 bases, leaving 6 bases not matched to a gene. The CDR3 extends over 13 amino acids. Germline values: CDR1 SEHNR, CDR2 FQNEAQ (reference sequence). CDR3 residues: CASSHRQGFGYTF. CDR3 nucleotide sequence: TGTGCCAGCAGCCATAGACAGGGGTTTGGCTACACCTTC. The variable domain in full, completed from reference TRBV7-9 and TRBJ1-2, reads DTGVSQNPRHKITKRGQNVTFRCDPISEHNRLYWYRQTLGQGPEFLTYFQNEAQLEKSRLLSDRFSAERPKGSFSTLEIQRTEQGDSAMYLCASSHRQGFGYTFGSGTRLTVV.

This sequence joins TRBV18 and TRBJ1-5; no reliable D call. Germline V gene sequence: CDR1 KGHSH, CDR2 LQKENI. The CDR3 has 15 amino acids. Trimming took 5 bases from V and 2 from J, leaving 13 bases between them. The CDR3 spells CASSSSGHGNQPQHF. CDR3 DNA sequence: TGTGCCAGCTCAAGTAGTGGGCATGGCAATCAGCCCCAGCATTTT. Based on the CDR3 plus reference TRBV18 and TRBJ1-5, the full variable domain is NAGVMQNPRHLVRRRGQEARLRCSPMKGHSHVYWYRQLPEEGLKFMVYLQKENIIDESGMPKERFSAEFPKEGPSILRIQQVVRGDSAAYFCASSSSGHGNQPQHFGDGTRLSIL.

The chain carries TRBV2 and TRBJ1-1, with D possibly being TRBD1 (5 bases). V shed 6 bases and J shed 0 bases, with 20 bases lying between them. The germline CDR1 and CDR2 sequences are SNHLY and FYNNEI. The CDR3 spans 17 residues. The CDR3 reads CASRWRDAGYMNTEAFF. The CDR3, as DNA: TGTGCCAGCAGGTGGCGGGACGCAGGGTACATGAACACTGAAGCTTTCTTT.

The chain carries TRBV6-6 and TRBJ2-7; D may be TRBD1 (7 bases). Germline assignment: CDR1 MNHNY and CDR2 SVGAGI (reference sequence). The CDR3 runs to 13 residues. The ends were cut back, 6 bases at V and 6 bases at J, with 15 bases in the middle. For the CDR3, the DNA is TGTGCCAGCAGCGGCAGACAGGGAGGCGAGCAGTACTTC. Protein: CASSGRQGGEQYF.

V gene TRBV15 combines with J gene TRBJ2-7; tentative D call: TRBD1 (5 bases). Deletions cut 3 bases from V and 0 bases from J, with 9 bases between. The germline gives CDR1 LNHNV, CDR2 YYDKDF (reference sequence). CDR3 length: 14 amino acids. CDR3 residues: CATSRDKSSYEQYF. CDR3 DNA sequence: TGTGCCACCAGCAGGGACAAGAGCTCCTACGAGCAGTACTTC.

This clone was found a few times. V and J are TRBV6-5 and TRBJ2-3; D may be TRBD2 (5 bases). Germline V gene sequence: CDR1 MNHEY, CDR2 SVGAGI. V was trimmed by 7 bases and J by 0 bases, leaving 14 bases between them. This CDR3 is built from 15 residues. The DNA for the CDR3 is TGTGCCAGCACCTTGACTATCCTAAGCACAGATACGCAGTATTTT. Translation gives CASTLTILSTDTQYF.

The rearrangement joins TRBV7-3 to TRBJ2-1; 8 bases are a match to TRBD2. The CDR3 has 15 amino acids. Per germline, CDR1 SGHTA and CDR2 FQGTGA. With 5 bases clipped from V and 8 bases from J, the junction kept 11 bases outside the gene matches. For the CDR3, the DNA is TGTGCCAGCAGCCGCCTCGGGACTAGTTCCGATGAGCAGTTCTTC. Encoded protein: CASSRLGTSSDEQFF. The variable domain in full, completed from reference TRBV7-3 and TRBJ2-1, reads GAGVSQTPSNKVTEKGKYVELRCDPISGHTALYWYRQSLGQGPEFLIYFQGTGAADDSGLPNDRFFAVRPEGSVSTLKIQRTERGDSAVYLCASSRLGTSSDEQFFGPGTRLTVL.

This rearrangement joins TRBV21-1 to TRBJ1-1; the table gives TRBD1 as D, unverified against the DNA. TRBV21-1 is a pseudogene. The CDR3 runs to 16 residues. The CDR3 nucleotides read TGTGCCCTGGGGGTTCGGGACAGTTTAATGAACACTGAAGCTTTCTTT. This gives the protein CALGVRDSLMNTEAFF.

Details on this clone: At one end, the junction sequence differs from germline, possibly due to a read error. V and J are TRBV2 and TRBJ1-5, with unresolved D. Germline assignment: CDR1 SNHLY and CDR2 FYNNEI. The CDR3 contains 16 residues. The DNA for the CDR3 is TGTGCCAGCAGAGAAGCCCGCTCTTCGGGCAATCAGCCCCAGCATTTT. This encodes CASREARSSGNQPQHF.

V gene TRBV11-2 combines with J gene TRBJ1-1; TRBD1 matches 8 bases. This CDR3 is built from 18 residues. Germline V CDR1 and CDR2: SGHAT, FQNNGV. V was clipped by 5 bases and J by 0 bases; unmatched bases: 14. The CDR3 nucleotides are TGTGCCAGCAGCCCGAACGTAGGACAGGGCTTCTTGAACACTGAAGCTTTCTTT. It yields the protein CASSPNVGQGFLNTEAFF.

CDR3 amino acids: CASSPGGQGNQPQHF. As DNA, the CDR3 is TGTGCCAGCAGCCCCGGGGGACAGGGCAATCAGCCCCAGCATTTT. V and J are TRBV6-5 and TRBJ1-5; TRBD1 matches 8 bases. This CDR3 comprises 15 residues. Germline lookup yields CDR1 MNHEY and CDR2 SVGAGI. J gave up 2 bases and V 6 bases, and 6 bases lay outside the gene matches.

The chain recombines TRBV27 with TRBJ2-7; 13 nucleotides match TRBD2. The CDR3 is 14 residues long. The V gene end was trimmed by 5 bases and the J gene end by 4 bases; junction bases not matched to a gene: 2. Per the germline V gene, CDR1 is MNHEY and CDR2 is SMNVEV (reference sequence). As DNA, the CDR3 is TGTGCCAGCAGTCGGACTAGCGGGAGTTACGAGCAGTACTTC. Translated, it gives CASSRTSGSYEQYF.

The chain links TRBV4-2 to TRBJ2-3; maybe TRBD1 (6 bases). V dropped 0 bases and J dropped 11 bases, with 21 bases sitting between them. Per germline, CDR1 LGHNA and CDR2 YNFKEQ. CDR3 length equals 16 residues. The CDR3 DNA sequence: TGTGCCAGCAGCCAAGATGAGGGGGTTCTATCCATCGTGCAGTATTTT. Amino acids: CASSQDEGVLSIVQYF.

This clone came up once. The chain joins TRBV5-6 to TRBJ1-1, with D possibly being TRBD1 (6 bases). The CDR3 covers 13 residues. CDR1 is SGHDT and CDR2 is YYEEEE in the germline V gene. The V gene lost 4 bases and the J gene lost 4 bases, with 11 bases spanning the gap. CDR3 amino acids: CASSLGQSTEAFF. The CDR3 coding sequence is TGTGCCAGCAGCCTCGGACAGAGCACTGAAGCTTTCTTT.

The chain recombines TRBV28 with TRBJ2-3, with TRBD1 matching 9 bases. V shed 6 bases, J shed 4 bases, and the junction held 8 bases outside the gene matches. CDR3 size: 15 residues. In germline, CDR1 is MDHEN, CDR2 SYDVKM. DNA for the CDR3: TGTGCCAGCAGCTTAGCAGGGACAGGGTCAGATACGCAGTATTTT. Its protein product is CASSLAGTGSDTQYF. Full variable domain (missing parts from reference TRBV28 and TRBJ2-3): DVKVTQSSRYLVKRTGEKVFLECVQDMDHENMFWYRQDPGLGLRLIYFSYDVKMKEKGDIPEGYSVSREKKERFSLILESASTNQTSMYLCASSLAGTGSDTQYFGPGTRLTVL.

CDR3: CASSERGEQYF. CDR3 DNA sequence: TGTGCCAGCAGCGAGAGGGGGGAGCAGTACTTC. This chain links TRBV5-6 with TRBJ2-7, with TRBD1 as a possible D gene (6 bases). The germline V gene encodes CDR1 SGHDT and CDR2 YYEEEE. The CDR3 length is 11 residues. V was cut by 4 bases and J by 7 bases, with 9 bases left in between.

DNA of the CDR3: TGTGCCAGCAGGGGAGTTGGAGAGACCCAGTACTTC. It yields the protein CASRGVGETQYF. The chain recombines TRBV2 with TRBJ2-5; possibly TRBD2 for D (5 bases). This CDR3 has 12 amino acids. V dropped 6 bases and J dropped 4 bases, with 9 bases sitting between them. Looked up from germline, CDR1 is SNHLY and CDR2 is FYNNEI. The full variable domain, completed using reference TRBV2 and TRBJ2-5, is EPEVTQTPSHQVTQMGQEVILRCVPISNHLYFYWYRQILGQKVEFLVSFYNNEISEKSEIFDDQFSVERPDGSNFTLKIRSTKLEDSAMYFCASRGVGETQYFGPGTRLLVL.

The chain is built from TRBV5-1 and TRBJ1-2; TRBD1 agrees at 9 bases. In germline, CDR1 is SGHRS, CDR2 YFSETQ. V was pared by 0 bases and J by 7 bases, with 4 bases of the junction left unmatched. The CDR3 extends over 14 amino acids. The CDR3 sequence: CASSLVTTGGGYTF. In nucleotides, the CDR3 is TGCGCCAGCAGCTTGGTAACGACAGGGGGTGGCTACACCTTC.

V gene TRBV6-2 or TRBV6-3 combines with J gene TRBJ2-3, with D perhaps TRBD1 (5 bases). With 2 bases removed from V and 3 bases from J, the gap between germline ends came to 15 bases. The CDR3 extends over 16 amino acids. The V gene's germline CDR1 is MNHEY and CDR2 SVGEGT. CDR3 DNA sequence: TGTGCCAGCAGTTACCAGCCAATAGGGGTAACAGATACGCAGTATTTT. Amino acids: CASSYQPIGVTDTQYF.

The chain is built from TRBV7-3 and TRBJ1-1; 7 nucleotides align to TRBD1. There are 13 residues in the CDR3. The V gene end was trimmed by 4 bases and the J gene end by 4 bases; junction bases not matched to a gene: 3. Germline V gene data show CDR1 as SGHTA and CDR2 as FQGTGA. The CDR3 region is CASSYRQGTEAFF. CDR3 DNA: TGTGCCAGCAGCTACCGACAGGGCACTGAAGCTTTCTTT. The entire variable domain, with the rest obtained from reference TRBV7-3 and TRBJ1-1, is as follows: GAGVSQTPSNKVTEKGKYVELRCDPISGHTALYWYRQSLGQGPEFLIYFQGTGAADDSGLPNDRFFAVRPEGSVSTLKIQRTERGDSAVYLCASSYRQGTEAFFGQGTRLTVV.

V is TRBV19 and J is TRBJ2-5; D is possibly TRBD2 (6 bases). Germline V lookup: CDR1 LNHDA, CDR2 SQIVND (reference sequence). Trimming took 3 bases from V and 0 from J, leaving 11 bases between them. The CDR3 totals 15 residues. CDR3 sequence: CASSISGGYQETQYF. In DNA form, the CDR3 reads TGTGCCAGTAGTATTTCCGGGGGTTACCAAGAGACCCAGTACTTC. Full variable domain (missing parts from reference TRBV19 and TRBJ2-5): DGGITQSPKYLFRKEGQNVTLSCEQNLNHDAMYWYRQDPGQGLRLIYYSQIVNDFQKGDIAEGYSVSREKKESFPLTVTSAQKNPTAFYLCASSISGGYQETQYFGPGTRLLVL.

This chain links TRBV6-5 with TRBJ2-5, with D hard to call. V was shortened by 6 bases and J by 4 bases, with 3 bases between the two germline ends. This CDR3 is built from 10 residues. Germline-derived CDR1 and CDR2 are MNHEY and SVGAGI. The CDR3, as DNA: TGTGCCAGCAGACTAGAGACCCAGTACTTC. As protein: CASRLETQYF.

V is TRBV20-1 and J is TRBJ2-5, with D unresolved. The V end was cut by 7 bases, the J end by 2 bases, with 5 bases between. This CDR3 is built from 10 residues. CDR1 is DFQATT, CDR2 SNEGSKA, per germline (reference sequence). The CDR3 bases are TGCAGTGGTCAACAAGAGACCCAGTACTTC. Encoded protein: CSGQQETQYF.

This chain joins TRBV5-1 and TRBJ1-1; no clear D gene. The V end was cut by 3 bases, the J end by 1 base, with 7 bases between. Per the germline V gene, CDR1 is SGHRS and CDR2 is YFSETQ. The CDR3 loop spans 13 amino acids. The CDR3 DNA is TGCGCCAGCAGCTGGGGAGAGAACACTGAAGCTTTCTTT. Translated, it gives CASSWGENTEAFF.

The CDR3 region is CASGGTHYYGYTF. In DNA, the CDR3 is TGTGCCAGTGGAGGGACCCACTACTATGGCTACACCTTC. This chain connects TRBV6-5 to TRBJ1-2, with D possibly TRBD1 on 5 matching bases. Trimming pared 9 bases from V and 3 bases from J, leaving 14 bases between. The CDR3 contains 13 residues. The germline CDR1 and CDR2 sequences are MNHEY and SVGAGI.

This clone was recorded only once. V and J are TRBV30 and TRBJ2-1; 7 bases agree with TRBD1. Germline CDR1 is GTSNPN and CDR2 is SVGIG (reference sequence). The CDR3 covers 13 residues. V was clipped by 2 bases and J by 4 bases; unmatched bases: 2. CDR3 DNA sequence: TGTGCCTGGAGTAGGGACAGTTACAATGAGCAGTTCTTC. The encoded protein is CAWSRDSYNEQFF.